This T cell receptor (beta chain) originates from a study of blood T cells in healthy people across ages. The authors ran a second PCR of roughly 7 to 11 cycles using a sample-barcoded 5' primer and a J-beta primer mix. TCRdb processed the 5' RACE reads anew with MiXCR; each CDR3 protein has one entry. The table records fewer than 800,000 distinct CDR3 sequences, approximately 29% of them present only once. Concerning this clonotype itself: This may come from a read error, since a much larger clone is one base off.

Germline values: CDR1 SGHRS, CDR2 YFSETQ. The CDR3 is 13 amino acids. Sequenced: blood. This receptor was identified in a woman over 75 in good health. V gene TRBV5-1 combines with J gene TRBJ2-4; no reliable D call. The last part of the DNA fits TRBJ2-5 better; the J call may be wrong. As DNA, the CDR3 is TGCGCCAGCGGCTCCGGAGAAAGGGAGACCCAGTACTTC. Translated, it gives CASGSGERETQYF.